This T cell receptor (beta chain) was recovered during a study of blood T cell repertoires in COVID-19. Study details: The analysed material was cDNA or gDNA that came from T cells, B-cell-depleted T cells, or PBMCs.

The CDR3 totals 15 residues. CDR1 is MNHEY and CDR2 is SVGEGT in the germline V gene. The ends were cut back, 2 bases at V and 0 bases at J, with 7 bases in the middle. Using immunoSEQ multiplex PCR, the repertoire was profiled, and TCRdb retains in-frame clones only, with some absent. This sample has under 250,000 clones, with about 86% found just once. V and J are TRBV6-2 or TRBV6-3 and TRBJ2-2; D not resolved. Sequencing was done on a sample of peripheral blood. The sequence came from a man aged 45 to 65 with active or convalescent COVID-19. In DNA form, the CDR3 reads TGTGCCAGCAGTTACAGAGCCCCGAACACCGGGGAGCTGTTTTTT. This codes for CASSYRAPNTGELFF.